This T cell receptor beta chain derives from a study of identical twins. Using its own MiXCR run on the 5' RACE reads, TCRdb lists one record per CDR3 protein. The sample has around 490,000 distinct CDR3 sequences; approximately 20% are singletons. Trimming left V 4 bases short and J 8 bases short, with 15 bases between. Germline CDR1 and CDR2: SGHRS and YFSETQ. The CDR3 is made up of 14 amino acids. Comments on this clonotype: The antigen is undetermined.

Study results and limitations: Models underestimated TCR alpha sharing (out-of-frame) in monozygotic twins.

The same data also went into a second study, on yellow fever vaccine responses in identical twins.

The sequence derives from a woman in her late teens or twenties in good health. The sequenced material came from CD4+ T cells sorted from blood. The rearrangement links TRBV5-1 to TRBJ1-4; no clear D. The CDR3 reads CASSEGRPREKLFF. The DNA of the CDR3 is TGCGCCAGCAGCGAAGGGAGGCCACGGGAAAAACTGTTTTTT.